The rows below give T cell receptor beta chains drawn from one sample of a study of blood T cells in healthy people across ages. TCRdb called the 5' RACE reads again in MiXCR, with one record for every CDR3 protein. The table records about 900,000 distinct CDR3 sequences, 45% to 50% of them present only once. Sequencing used blood. The receptors here all came from a man aged 25 to 45 in good health. The CDR3 runs from the conserved cysteine through the conserved F or W. A D gene is named only where the DNA matches it firmly. Rows give clone size only sometimes, using once, few, many, or a class for an expanded clone.

d_call: .
v_call: TRBV20-1
clone_size: .
j_call: TRBJ2-5
cdr3_aa: CSARVERNQETQYF
cdr3_nt: TGCAGTGCTAGGGTCGAGCGTAACCAAGAGACCCAGTACTTC

d_call: .
v_call: TRBV6-2/TRBV6-3
clone_size: .
j_call: TRBJ1-5
cdr3_aa: CASSYTQGTSQPQHF
cdr3_nt: TGTGCCAGCAGCTATACCCAGGGAACCAGTCAGCCCCAGCATTTT

d_call: .
v_call: TRBV7-9
clone_size: .
j_call: TRBJ2-1
cdr3_aa: CASRVGDEQFF
cdr3_nt: TGTGCCAGCAGGGTAGGTGATGAGCAGTTCTTC

d_call: .
v_call: TRBV27
clone_size: .
j_call: TRBJ1-4
cdr3_aa: CASSFGGLREKLFF
cdr3_nt: TGTGCCAGCAGTTTTGGGGGCCTTCGGGAAAAACTGTTTTTT

d_call: .
v_call: TRBV29-1
clone_size: .
j_call: TRBJ2-4
cdr3_aa: CSVEGRTARYF
cdr3_nt: TGCAGCGTTGAGGGACGGACGGCAAGGTACTTC

d_call: TRBD1
v_call: TRBV11-3
clone_size: once
j_call: TRBJ2-5
cdr3_aa: CASSIDRGPHQETQYF
cdr3_nt: TGTGCCAGCAGCATTGACAGGGGGCCGCACCAAGAGACCCAGTACTTC

d_call: .
v_call: TRBV7-8
clone_size: .
j_call: TRBJ2-3
cdr3_aa: CASLRVLTDTQYF
cdr3_nt: TGTGCCAGCTTACGGGTTCTCACAGATACGCAGTATTTT

d_call: TRBD1
v_call: TRBV25-1
clone_size: few
j_call: TRBJ1-2
cdr3_aa: CASSLTGDLDYGYTF
cdr3_nt: TGTGCCAGCAGCCTGACAGGGGATCTGGACTATGGCTACACCTTC

d_call: TRBD1
v_call: TRBV9
clone_size: .
j_call: TRBJ1-2
cdr3_aa: CASSVTGGDYGYTF
cdr3_nt: TGTGCCAGCAGCGTAACAGGGGGCGACTATGGCTACACCTTC

d_call: .
v_call: TRBV3-1
clone_size: .
j_call: TRBJ2-2
cdr3_aa: CASSQDLGLSGELFF
cdr3_nt: TGTGCCAGCAGCCAAGATCTAGGACTTTCCGGGGAGCTGTTTTTT

d_call: TRBD1
v_call: TRBV27
clone_size: few
j_call: TRBJ2-5
cdr3_aa: CASSSMTGGLRETQYF
cdr3_nt: TGTGCCAGCAGTTCTATGACAGGGGGCTTGAGAGAGACCCAGTACTTC

d_call: .
v_call: TRBV7-9
clone_size: once
j_call: TRBJ2-2
cdr3_aa: CASRSLGELFF
cdr3_nt: TGTGCCAGCCGATCGCTCGGGGAGCTGTTTTTT

d_call: TRBD1
v_call: TRBV4-2
clone_size: few
j_call: TRBJ1-5
cdr3_aa: CASSQAGQLNQPQHF
cdr3_nt: TGTGCCAGCAGCCAAGCGGGACAGCTAAATCAGCCCCAGCATTTT

d_call: .
v_call: TRBV28
clone_size: .
j_call: TRBJ2-1
cdr3_aa: CASSSGVTGYNEQFF
cdr3_nt: TGTGCCAGCAGTTCCGGGGTGACAGGCTACAATGAGCAGTTCTTC

d_call: TRBD1
v_call: TRBV20-1
clone_size: .
j_call: TRBJ2-7
cdr3_aa: CSANRGQVTYEQYF
cdr3_nt: TGCAGTGCTAACCGCGGACAGGTCACCTACGAGCAGTACTTC

d_call: TRBD1
v_call: TRBV6-8
clone_size: .
j_call: TRBJ1-2
cdr3_aa: CASSCPSRDRGPGYTF
cdr3_nt: TGTGCCAGCAGTTGCCCCTCGAGGGACAGGGGGCCTGGCTACACCTTC

d_call: .
v_call: TRBV24-1
clone_size: .
j_call: TRBJ2-1
cdr3_aa: CATSKGGFERNEQFF
cdr3_nt: TGTGCCACCAGTAAGGGAGGCTTCGAACGCAATGAGCAGTTCTTC

d_call: TRBD1
v_call: TRBV3-1
clone_size: .
j_call: TRBJ1-2
cdr3_aa: CASSQTGTTIGYTF
cdr3_nt: TGTGCCAGCAGCCAGACAGGGACCACCATTGGCTACACCTTC

d_call: .
v_call: TRBV29-1
clone_size: .
j_call: TRBJ2-1
cdr3_aa: CSVGLRDRNNEQFF
cdr3_nt: TGCAGCGTTGGCCTCCGGGACCGGAACAATGAGCAGTTCTTC

d_call: .
v_call: TRBV29-1
clone_size: .
j_call: TRBJ2-3
cdr3_aa: CSVVLVSTDTQYF
cdr3_nt: TGCAGCGTTGTGCTGGTCAGCACAGATACGCAGTATTTT

d_call: .
v_call: TRBV28
clone_size: .
j_call: TRBJ2-5
cdr3_aa: CASTGWGPETQYF
cdr3_nt: TGTGCCAGCACCGGATGGGGACCAGAGACCCAGTACTTC

d_call: .
v_call: TRBV27
clone_size: .
j_call: TRBJ2-7
cdr3_aa: CASSFETASYEQYF
cdr3_nt: TGTGCCAGCAGTTTTGAGACGGCCTCCTACGAGCAGTACTTC

d_call: .
v_call: TRBV28
clone_size: .
j_call: TRBJ2-3
cdr3_aa: CASLGSTDTRYF
cdr3_nt: TGTGCCAGCCTTGGAAGCACAGATACGCGGTATTTT

d_call: .
v_call: TRBV20-1
clone_size: .
j_call: TRBJ2-7
cdr3_aa: CSAPELPHYEQYF
cdr3_nt: TGCAGTGCACCCGAACTCCCCCACTACGAGCAGTACTTC

d_call: .
v_call: TRBV5-1
clone_size: few
j_call: TRBJ2-7
cdr3_aa: CASSLVSSLEQYF
cdr3_nt: TGCGCCAGCAGCTTGGTTTCCTCGCTCGAGCAGTACTTC

d_call: .
v_call: TRBV7-2
clone_size: many
j_call: TRBJ2-1
cdr3_aa: CASSLDLPLNEQFF
cdr3_nt: TGTGCCAGCAGCTTAGATCTCCCATTGAATGAGCAGTTCTTC

d_call: TRBD1
v_call: TRBV4-1
clone_size: .
j_call: TRBJ1-2
cdr3_aa: CASSQDPYPGQDYTF
cdr3_nt: TGCGCCAGCAGCCAAGATCCCTACCCCGGACAGGACTACACCTTC

d_call: .
v_call: TRBV3-1
clone_size: .
j_call: TRBJ2-1
cdr3_aa: CASSQVQGYGEQFF
cdr3_nt: TGTGCCAGCAGCCAGGTACAGGGTTACGGTGAGCAGTTCTTC

d_call: .
v_call: TRBV20-1
clone_size: many
j_call: TRBJ2-7
cdr3_aa: CSLPGHTYEQYF
cdr3_nt: TGCAGTCTGCCCGGGCATACCTACGAGCAGTACTTC

d_call: .
v_call: TRBV6-1
clone_size: .
j_call: TRBJ2-3
cdr3_aa: CASSKLTLVTPTDTQYF
cdr3_nt: TGTGCCAGCAGCAAACTTACGCTAGTTACCCCCACAGATACGCAGTATTTT

d_call: TRBD1
v_call: TRBV7-9
clone_size: .
j_call: TRBJ1-2
cdr3_aa: CASSFVTGQGVNGYTF
cdr3_nt: TGTGCCAGCAGCTTCGTGACGGGACAGGGGGTAAATGGCTACACCTTC

d_call: TRBD1
v_call: TRBV4-1
clone_size: few
j_call: TRBJ2-7
cdr3_aa: CASSQEGVLGLTGEYF
cdr3_nt: TGCGCCAGCAGCCAAGAAGGGGTCTTAGGACTGACAGGGGAGTACTTC

d_call: .
v_call: TRBV9
clone_size: .
j_call: TRBJ1-1
cdr3_aa: CASSVWGGLLNTEAFF
cdr3_nt: TGTGCCAGCAGCGTCTGGGGGGGCTTGTTGAACACTGAAGCTTTCTTT

d_call: TRBD2
v_call: TRBV20-1
clone_size: .
j_call: TRBJ2-3
cdr3_aa: CSAYGGAVNRGTDTQYF
cdr3_nt: TGCAGTGCTTACGGGGGGGCCGTCAATCGCGGCACAGATACGCAGTATTTT

d_call: TRBD1
v_call: TRBV28
clone_size: .
j_call: TRBJ2-1
cdr3_aa: CASGPGTGWNEQFF
cdr3_nt: TGTGCCAGCGGACCCGGGACAGGGTGGAATGAGCAGTTCTTC

d_call: TRBD1
v_call: TRBV4-1
clone_size: .
j_call: TRBJ1-5
cdr3_aa: CASSQGETGYQPQHF
cdr3_nt: TGCGCCAGCAGCCAAGGGGAGACAGGGTATCAGCCCCAGCATTTT

d_call: TRBD2
v_call: TRBV4-1
clone_size: .
j_call: TRBJ2-3
cdr3_aa: CTSSLSLSGGFTDTQYF
cdr3_nt: TGCACCAGCAGCCTGTCATTGAGCGGGGGCTTCACAGATACGCAGTATTTT

d_call: TRBD2
v_call: TRBV7-2
clone_size: .
j_call: TRBJ2-1
cdr3_aa: CASSLRSGDNEQFF
cdr3_nt: TGTGCCAGCAGCCTCAGGAGCGGGGATAATGAGCAGTTCTTC

d_call: .
v_call: TRBV20-1
clone_size: .
j_call: TRBJ1-2
cdr3_aa: CSARDPGLNYGYTF
cdr3_nt: TGCAGTGCTAGAGATCCCGGGCTTAACTATGGCTACACCTTC

d_call: TRBD2
v_call: TRBV10-3
clone_size: .
j_call: TRBJ2-1
cdr3_aa: CAIMSSGGARYNEQFF
cdr3_nt: TGTGCCATCATGTCTAGCGGGGGGGCAAGATACAATGAGCAGTTCTTC

d_call: TRBD2
v_call: TRBV4-1
clone_size: .
j_call: TRBJ2-7
cdr3_aa: CASNQGTSLAYEQYF
cdr3_nt: TGCGCCAGCAACCAGGGGACTAGCTTGGCCTACGAGCAGTACTTC

d_call: TRBD1
v_call: TRBV4-3
clone_size: few
j_call: TRBJ1-4
cdr3_aa: CASSQGRGGVTNEKLFF
cdr3_nt: TGCGCCAGCAGCCAAGGCAGGGGGGGGGTCACCAATGAAAAACTGTTTTTT

d_call: .
v_call: TRBV5-1
clone_size: once
j_call: TRBJ2-7
cdr3_aa: CASSLEGATPHYEQYF
cdr3_nt: TGCGCCAGCAGCTTGGAAGGGGCAACTCCTCACTACGAGCAGTACTTC

d_call: .
v_call: TRBV5-1
clone_size: few
j_call: TRBJ2-2
cdr3_aa: CASSLDLSDTGELFF
cdr3_nt: TGCGCCAGCAGCTTAGATTTGTCCGACACCGGGGAGCTGTTTTTT

d_call: TRBD1
v_call: TRBV6-2/TRBV6-3
clone_size: .
j_call: TRBJ1-1
cdr3_aa: CASNLQGAAEAFF
cdr3_nt: TGTGCCAGCAACCTACAGGGGGCCGCTGAAGCTTTCTTT

d_call: .
v_call: TRBV28
clone_size: .
j_call: TRBJ1-2
cdr3_aa: CASKTQGRFGYTF
cdr3_nt: TGTGCCAGCAAAACACAGGGTCGATTTGGCTACACCTTC

d_call: .
v_call: TRBV12-3/TRBV12-4
clone_size: .
j_call: TRBJ2-1
cdr3_aa: CASSQSFEQFF
cdr3_nt: TGTGCCAGCAGCCAAAGTTTTGAGCAGTTCTTC

d_call: .
v_call: TRBV29-1
clone_size: .
j_call: TRBJ2-7
cdr3_aa: CSVRLPGYEQYF
cdr3_nt: TGCAGCGTTCGGCTACCCGGTTACGAGCAGTACTTC

d_call: .
v_call: TRBV5-1
clone_size: .
j_call: TRBJ2-1
cdr3_aa: CASSPGTINEQFF
cdr3_nt: TGCGCCAGCAGCCCCGGGACAATCAATGAGCAGTTCTTC

d_call: .
v_call: TRBV2
clone_size: .
j_call: TRBJ1-2
cdr3_aa: CASFRGVDYGYTF
cdr3_nt: TGTGCCAGCTTTCGGGGGGTAGACTATGGCTACACCTTC

d_call: .
v_call: TRBV4-2
clone_size: few
j_call: TRBJ2-7
cdr3_aa: CASSQGLGGDEQYF
cdr3_nt: TGTGCCAGCAGCCAAGGTCTGGGGGGCGACGAGCAGTACTTC

d_call: .
v_call: TRBV6-1
clone_size: .
j_call: TRBJ2-3
cdr3_aa: CASSERSVDTQYF
cdr3_nt: TGTGCCAGCAGTGAAAGGTCGGTTGATACGCAGTATTTT

d_call: .
v_call: TRBV7-2
clone_size: few
j_call: TRBJ2-5
cdr3_aa: CASSWGPGSSVVEQYF
cdr3_nt: TGTGCCAGCAGCTGGGGGCCGGGATCCTCTGTCGTTGAGCAGTACTTC

d_call: .
v_call: TRBV6-2/TRBV6-3
clone_size: .
j_call: TRBJ2-6
cdr3_aa: CASSYEATGANVLTF
cdr3_nt: TGTGCCAGTAGTTACGAGGCCACTGGGGCCAACGTCCTGACTTTC

d_call: .
v_call: TRBV20-1
clone_size: .
j_call: TRBJ2-3
cdr3_aa: CSAKRVDTQYF
cdr3_nt: TGCAGTGCGAAGAGGGTAGATACGCAGTATTTT

d_call: TRBD1
v_call: TRBV3-1
clone_size: .
j_call: TRBJ2-1
cdr3_aa: CASSPLRSDRAGNEQFF
cdr3_nt: TGTGCCAGCAGCCCCCTCCGTTCTGACAGGGCGGGCAATGAGCAGTTCTTC

d_call: .
v_call: TRBV7-9
clone_size: .
j_call: TRBJ1-2
cdr3_aa: CASTTGTRAGYTF
cdr3_nt: TGTGCCAGCACCACCGGTACGAGGGCCGGCTACACCTTC

d_call: TRBD1
v_call: TRBV27
clone_size: .
j_call: TRBJ1-4
cdr3_aa: CASRGTGEFEKLFF
cdr3_nt: TGTGCCAGCAGGGGGACAGGGGAATTCGAAAAACTGTTTTTT

d_call: .
v_call: TRBV5-1
clone_size: .
j_call: TRBJ2-5
cdr3_aa: CASSSAVNQETQYF
cdr3_nt: TGCGCCAGCAGCTCAGCGGTAAACCAAGAGACCCAGTACTTC

d_call: TRBD2
v_call: TRBV12-3/TRBV12-4
clone_size: .
j_call: TRBJ2-7
cdr3_aa: CASRITSGCGYF
cdr3_nt: TGTGCCAGCAGGATCACTAGCGGTTGTGGGTACTTC